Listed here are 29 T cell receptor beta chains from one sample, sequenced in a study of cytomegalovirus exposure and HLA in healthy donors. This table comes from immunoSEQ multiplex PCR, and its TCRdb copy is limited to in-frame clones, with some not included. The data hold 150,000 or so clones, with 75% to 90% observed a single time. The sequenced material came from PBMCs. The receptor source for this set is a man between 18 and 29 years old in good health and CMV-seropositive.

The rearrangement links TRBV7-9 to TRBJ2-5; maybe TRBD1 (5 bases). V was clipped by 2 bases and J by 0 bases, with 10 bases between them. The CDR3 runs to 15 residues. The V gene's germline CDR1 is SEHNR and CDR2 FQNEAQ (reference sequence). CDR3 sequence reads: CASSLPDRNQETQYF. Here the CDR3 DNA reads TGTGCCAGCAGCTTACCTGACAGAAACCAAGAGACCCAGTACTTC.

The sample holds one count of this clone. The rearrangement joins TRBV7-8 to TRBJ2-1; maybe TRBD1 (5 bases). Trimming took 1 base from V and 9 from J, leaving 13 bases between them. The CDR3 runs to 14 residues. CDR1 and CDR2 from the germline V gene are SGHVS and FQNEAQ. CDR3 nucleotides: TGTGCCAGCAGCTTAGTCAGGGTTCTTGCTGAGCAGTTCTTC. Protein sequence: CASSLVRVLAEQFF.

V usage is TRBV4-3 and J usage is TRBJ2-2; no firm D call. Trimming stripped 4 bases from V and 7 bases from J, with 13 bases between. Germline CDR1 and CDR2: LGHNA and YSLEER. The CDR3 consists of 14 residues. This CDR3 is CASSPGAPGGELFF. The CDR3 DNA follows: TGCGCCAGCAGCCCAGGCGCGCCCGGCGGGGAGCTGTTTTTT.

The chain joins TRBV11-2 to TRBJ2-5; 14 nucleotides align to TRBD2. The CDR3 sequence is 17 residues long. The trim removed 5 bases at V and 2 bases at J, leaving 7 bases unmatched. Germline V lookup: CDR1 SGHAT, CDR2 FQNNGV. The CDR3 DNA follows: TGTGCCAGCAGCCCCGGACTAGCGGGAGGACCGCAAGAGACCCAGTACTTC. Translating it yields CASSPGLAGGPQETQYF.

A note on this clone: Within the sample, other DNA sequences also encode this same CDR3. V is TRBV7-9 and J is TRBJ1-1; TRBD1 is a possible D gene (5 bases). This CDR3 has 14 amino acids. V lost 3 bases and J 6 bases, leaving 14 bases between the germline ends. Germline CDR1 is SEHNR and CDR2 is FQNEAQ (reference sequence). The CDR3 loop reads CASSLGGARAEAFF. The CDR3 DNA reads TGTGCCAGCAGCTTGGGAGGGGCAAGGGCTGAAGCTTTCTTT.

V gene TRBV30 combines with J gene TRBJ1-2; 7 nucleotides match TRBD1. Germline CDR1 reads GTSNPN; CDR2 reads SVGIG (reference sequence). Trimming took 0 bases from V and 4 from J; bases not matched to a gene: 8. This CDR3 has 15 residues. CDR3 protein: CAWSVNWGQSYGYTF. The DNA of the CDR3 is TGTGCCTGGAGTGTTAATTGGGGACAGAGCTATGGCTACACCTTC.

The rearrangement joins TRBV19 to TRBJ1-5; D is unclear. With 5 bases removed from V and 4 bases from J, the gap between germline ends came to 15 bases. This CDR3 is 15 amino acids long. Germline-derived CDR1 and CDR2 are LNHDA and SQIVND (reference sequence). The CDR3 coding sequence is TGTGCCAGTAGTCCCCGTGGGGAGGGAAATCAGCCCCAGCATTTT. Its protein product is CASSPRGEGNQPQHF. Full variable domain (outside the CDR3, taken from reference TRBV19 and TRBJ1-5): DGGITQSPKYLFRKEGQNVTLSCEQNLNHDAMYWYRQDPGQGLRLIYYSQIVNDFQKGDIAEGYSVSREKKESFPLTVTSAQKNPTAFYLCASSPRGEGNQPQHFGDGTRLSIL.

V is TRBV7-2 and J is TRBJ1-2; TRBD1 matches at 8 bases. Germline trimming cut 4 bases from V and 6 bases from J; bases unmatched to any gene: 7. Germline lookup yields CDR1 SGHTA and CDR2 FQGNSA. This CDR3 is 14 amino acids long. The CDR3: CASSYRGQANGYTF. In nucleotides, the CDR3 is TGTGCCAGCAGCTATCGGGGACAGGCTAATGGCTACACCTTC. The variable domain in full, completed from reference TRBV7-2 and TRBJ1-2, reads GAGVSQSPSNKVTEKGKDVELRCDPISGHTALYWYRQSLGQGLEFLIYFQGNSAPDKSGLPSDRFSAERTGGSVSTLTIQRTQQEDSAVYLCASSYRGQANGYTFGSGTRLTVV.

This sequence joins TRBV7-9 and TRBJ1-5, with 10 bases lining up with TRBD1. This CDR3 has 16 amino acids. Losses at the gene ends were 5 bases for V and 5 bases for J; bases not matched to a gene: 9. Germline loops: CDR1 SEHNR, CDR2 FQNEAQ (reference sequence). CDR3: CASSAPGQGPHQPQHF. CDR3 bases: TGTGCCAGCAGCGCACCGGGACAGGGGCCCCATCAGCCCCAGCATTTT.

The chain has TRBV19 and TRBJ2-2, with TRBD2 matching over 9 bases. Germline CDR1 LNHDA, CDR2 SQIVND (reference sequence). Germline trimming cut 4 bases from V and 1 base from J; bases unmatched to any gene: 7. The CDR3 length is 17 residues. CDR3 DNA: TGTGCCAGTAGTACCGCTTGGCGGGAGGGGAACACCGGGGAGCTGTTTTTT. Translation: CASSTAWREGNTGELFF.

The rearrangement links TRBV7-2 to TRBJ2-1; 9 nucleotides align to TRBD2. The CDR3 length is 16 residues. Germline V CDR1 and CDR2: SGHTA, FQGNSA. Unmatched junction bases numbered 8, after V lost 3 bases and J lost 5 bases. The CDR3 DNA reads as TGTGCCAGCAGCTTCACTAGCGGGTCGGACAACAATGAGCAGTTCTTC. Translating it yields CASSFTSGSDNNEQFF.

CDR3 protein: CASSPRVADKETQYF. The CDR3 DNA reads TGTGCCAGCTCACCGCGGGTAGCGGATAAAGAGACCCAGTACTTC. This chain uses TRBV18 with TRBJ2-5; D possibly corresponds to TRBD2 (6 bases). The germline CDR1 and CDR2 sequences are KGHSH and LQKENI. V gave up 3 bases and J gave up 3 bases, with 14 bases separating them. The CDR3 runs 15 residues.

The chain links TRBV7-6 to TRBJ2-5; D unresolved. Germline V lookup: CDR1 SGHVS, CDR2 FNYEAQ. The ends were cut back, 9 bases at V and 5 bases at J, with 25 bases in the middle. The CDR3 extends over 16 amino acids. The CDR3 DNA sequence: TGTGCCAGTAAAGAGGCCCCGTTAGCCCACGGGGAGACCCAGTACTTC. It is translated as CASKEAPLAHGETQYF.

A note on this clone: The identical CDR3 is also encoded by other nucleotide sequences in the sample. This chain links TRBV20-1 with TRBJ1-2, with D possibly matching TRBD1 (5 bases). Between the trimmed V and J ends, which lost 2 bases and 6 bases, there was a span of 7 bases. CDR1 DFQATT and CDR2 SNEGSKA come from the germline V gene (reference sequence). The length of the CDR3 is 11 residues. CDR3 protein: CSARLGDGYTF. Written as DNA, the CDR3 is TGCAGTGCTAGATTAGGGGATGGCTACACCTTC.

The DNA of the CDR3 is TGCGCCAGCAGCCAAGCGTCAGCGGGTAGGGAAAAACTGTTTTTT. Its translation: CASSQASAGREKLFF. This sequence joins TRBV4-1 and TRBJ1-4, with no clear D. In germline, CDR1 is MGHRA, CDR2 YSYEKL. This CDR3 region has 15 residues. Trimming removed 1 base at V and 8 bases at J, with 14 bases between.

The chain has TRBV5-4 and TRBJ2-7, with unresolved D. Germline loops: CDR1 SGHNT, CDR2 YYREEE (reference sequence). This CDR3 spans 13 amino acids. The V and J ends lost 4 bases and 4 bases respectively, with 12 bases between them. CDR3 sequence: CASSVPDKYEQYF. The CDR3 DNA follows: TGTGCCAGCAGCGTACCCGACAAGTACGAGCAGTACTTC.

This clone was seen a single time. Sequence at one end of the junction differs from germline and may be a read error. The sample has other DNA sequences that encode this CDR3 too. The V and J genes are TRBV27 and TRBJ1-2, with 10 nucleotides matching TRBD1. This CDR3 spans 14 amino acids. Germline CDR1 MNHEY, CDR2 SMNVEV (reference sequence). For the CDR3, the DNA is TGTGCCTCAACGCCCGGGACAGGGGTAGGTGGCTATACCTTC. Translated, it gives CASTPGTGVGGYTF.

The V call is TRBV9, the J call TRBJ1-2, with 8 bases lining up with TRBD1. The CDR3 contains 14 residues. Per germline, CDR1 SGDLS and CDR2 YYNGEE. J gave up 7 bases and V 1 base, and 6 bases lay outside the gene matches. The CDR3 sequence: CASSVTGQGGGYTF. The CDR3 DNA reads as TGTGCCAGCAGCGTAACCGGACAGGGCGGTGGCTACACCTTC.

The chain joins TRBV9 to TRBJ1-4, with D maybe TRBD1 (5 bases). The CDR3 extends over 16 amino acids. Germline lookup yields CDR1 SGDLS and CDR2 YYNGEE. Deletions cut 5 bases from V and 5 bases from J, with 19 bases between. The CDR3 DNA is TGTGCCAGCAGTACCACCCCCGGGGGGAGGAATGAAAAACTGTTTTTT. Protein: CASSTTPGGRNEKLFF.

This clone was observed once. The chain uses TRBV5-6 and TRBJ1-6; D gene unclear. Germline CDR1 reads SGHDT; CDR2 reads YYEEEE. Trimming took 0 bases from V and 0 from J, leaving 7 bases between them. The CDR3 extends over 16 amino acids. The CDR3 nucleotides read TGTGCCAGCAGCTTGGATGGCAGCTCCTATAATTCACCCCTCCACTTT. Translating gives CASSLDGSSYNSPLHF.

The CDR3 here is CASSPRDRGWELFF. CDR3 nucleotide sequence: TGTGCCAGCAGCCCCCGGGACAGGGGTTGGGAGCTGTTTTTT. The rearrangement uses TRBV5-5 and TRBJ2-2, with 10 bases identical to TRBD1. The J segment lost 9 bases and the V segment lost 4 bases, leaving 6 bases of the junction unmatched. The CDR3 length is 14 residues. Germline lookup yields CDR1 SGHKS and CDR2 YYEKEE (reference sequence). The variable domain in full, completed from reference TRBV5-5 and TRBJ2-2, reads DAGVTQSPTHLIKTRGQQVTLRCSPISGHKSVSWYQQVLGQGPQFIFQYYEKEERGRGNFPDRFSARQFPNYSSELNVNALLLGDSALYLCASSPRDRGWELFFGEGSRLTVL.

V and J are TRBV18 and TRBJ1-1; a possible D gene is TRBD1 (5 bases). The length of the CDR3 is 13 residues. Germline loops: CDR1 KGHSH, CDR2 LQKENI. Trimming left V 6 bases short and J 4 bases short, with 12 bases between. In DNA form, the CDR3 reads TGTGCCAGCTCTCCCGGGGGAACCACTGAAGCTTTCTTT. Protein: CASSPGGTTEAFF.

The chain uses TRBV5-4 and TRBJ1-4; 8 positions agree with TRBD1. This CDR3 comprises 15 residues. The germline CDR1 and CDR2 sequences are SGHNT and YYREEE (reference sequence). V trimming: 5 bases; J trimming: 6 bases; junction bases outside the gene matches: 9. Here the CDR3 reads CASSLTGEDDEKLFF. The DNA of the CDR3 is TGTGCCAGCAGTTTGACAGGGGAGGACGATGAAAAACTGTTTTTT.

The CDR3 spells CASSYSMAGGPYTQYF. CDR3 bases: TGTGCCAGCAGTTACTCGATGGCGGGAGGGCCTTATACGCAGTATTTT. This chain uses TRBV6-6 with TRBJ2-3; TRBD2 matches 9 bases. The CDR3 extends over 16 amino acids. V shed 0 bases, J shed 7 bases, and the junction held 8 bases outside the gene matches. From germline, CDR1 is MNHNY and CDR2 SVGAGI (reference sequence).

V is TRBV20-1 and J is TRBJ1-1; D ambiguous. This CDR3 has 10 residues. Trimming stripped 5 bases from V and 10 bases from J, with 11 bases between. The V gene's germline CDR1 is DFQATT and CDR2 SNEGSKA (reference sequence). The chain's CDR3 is CSAQRDGAFF. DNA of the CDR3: TGCAGTGCTCAGAGGGATGGAGCTTTCTTT.

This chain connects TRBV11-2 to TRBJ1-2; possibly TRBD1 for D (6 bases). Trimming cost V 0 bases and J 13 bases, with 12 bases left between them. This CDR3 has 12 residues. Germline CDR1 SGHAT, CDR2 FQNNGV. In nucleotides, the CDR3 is TGTGCCAGCAGCTTAGAGCGACAGGACCCCACCTTC. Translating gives CASSLERQDPTF.

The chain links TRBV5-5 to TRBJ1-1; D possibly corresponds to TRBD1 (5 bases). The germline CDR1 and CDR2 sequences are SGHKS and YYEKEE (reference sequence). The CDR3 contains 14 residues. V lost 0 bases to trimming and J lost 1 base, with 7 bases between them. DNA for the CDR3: TGTGCCAGCAGCTTGGACAGGCCGAACACTGAAGCTTTCTTT. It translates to CASSLDRPNTEAFF.

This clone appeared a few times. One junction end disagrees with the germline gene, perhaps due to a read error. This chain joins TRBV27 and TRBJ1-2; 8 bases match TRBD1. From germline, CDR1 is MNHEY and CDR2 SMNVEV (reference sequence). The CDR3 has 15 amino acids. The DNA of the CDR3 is TGTGCCAGCAGTTCAAATCAGGGGGCATCAGGGCTTGCTTCCTTC. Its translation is CASSSNQGASGLASF.

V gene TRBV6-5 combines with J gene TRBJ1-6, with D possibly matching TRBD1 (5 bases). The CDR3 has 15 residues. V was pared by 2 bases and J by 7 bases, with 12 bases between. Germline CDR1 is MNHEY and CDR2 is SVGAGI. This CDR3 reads CASSYARGSNSPLHF. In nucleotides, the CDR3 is TGTGCCAGCAGTTACGCCCGGGGGTCAAATTCACCCCTCCACTTT.